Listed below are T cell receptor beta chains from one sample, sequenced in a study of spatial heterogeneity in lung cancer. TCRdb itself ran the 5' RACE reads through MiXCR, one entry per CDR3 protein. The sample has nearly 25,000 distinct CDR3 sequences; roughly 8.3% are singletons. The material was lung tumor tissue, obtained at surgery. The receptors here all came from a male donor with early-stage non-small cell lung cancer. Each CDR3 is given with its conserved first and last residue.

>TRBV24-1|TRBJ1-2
CATSAGQGGYTF
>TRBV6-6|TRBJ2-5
CASRGAGTQYF
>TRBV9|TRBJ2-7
CASSVGLAGGREQYF
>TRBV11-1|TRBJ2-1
CAIRGTSGKFGDEQFF
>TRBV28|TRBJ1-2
CASSRTGEGQGYTF
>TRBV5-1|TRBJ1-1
CASSLAEALAGNTEAFF
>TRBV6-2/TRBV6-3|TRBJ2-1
CASSRKGEQFF
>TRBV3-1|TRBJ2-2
CASSRPGQGVNGELFF
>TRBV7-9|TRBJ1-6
CASSLGGTGGSPLHF
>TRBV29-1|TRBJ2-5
CSETGVGQETQYF
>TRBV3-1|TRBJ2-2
CASSQRTGGNTGELFF
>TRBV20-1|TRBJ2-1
CSAPRTGGSDYNEQFF
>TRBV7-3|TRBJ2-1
CASSLGTGGFNEQFF
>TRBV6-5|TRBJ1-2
CASRRGRWGYTF
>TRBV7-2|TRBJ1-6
CASSLVTGTNSPLHF
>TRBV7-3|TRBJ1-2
CASSYRAGSGGYTF
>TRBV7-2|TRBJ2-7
CASSPGTSSYEQYF
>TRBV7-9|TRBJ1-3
CASSLGVAGNTIYF
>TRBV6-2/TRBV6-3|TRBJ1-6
CASSSSRAQTLHF
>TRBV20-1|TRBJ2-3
CSARAGQDTQYF
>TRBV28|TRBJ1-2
CASWGTMGYTF
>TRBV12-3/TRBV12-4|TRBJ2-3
CASQEQIWAADTQYF
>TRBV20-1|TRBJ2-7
CSKAGTGSYEQYF
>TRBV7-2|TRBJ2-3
CASSLVSGVGTDTQYF
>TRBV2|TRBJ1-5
CASSELGQGDNQPQHF
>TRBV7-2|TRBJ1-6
CASSRGTKGSPLHF
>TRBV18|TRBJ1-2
CASSPPERGYTF
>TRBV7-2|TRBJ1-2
CASSLTWSVGYGYTF
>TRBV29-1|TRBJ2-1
CSVESYNEQFF
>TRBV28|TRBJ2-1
CAGAGTGGFNEQFF
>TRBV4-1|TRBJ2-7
CASSQDKTVSYEQYF
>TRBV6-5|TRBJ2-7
CASSYVGGEQYF
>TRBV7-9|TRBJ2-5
CASSLAQVETQYF
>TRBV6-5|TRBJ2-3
CASTTRIPGQGRLTDTQYF
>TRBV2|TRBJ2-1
CASSPEGTVYNEQFF
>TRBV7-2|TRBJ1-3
CASSLELLSSGNTIYF
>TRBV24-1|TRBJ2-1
CAAQGHFNEQFF
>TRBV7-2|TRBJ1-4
CASSLVGINEKLFF
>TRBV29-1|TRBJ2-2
CSGGRQGVGTGELFF
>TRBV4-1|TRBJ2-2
CASSRDRGSTGELFF
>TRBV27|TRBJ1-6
CASSLRPLNSPLHF
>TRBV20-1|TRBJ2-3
CSASLTSGGGNTQYF
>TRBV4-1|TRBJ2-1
CASSQEENNEQFF
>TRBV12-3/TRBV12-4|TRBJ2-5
CASSFEETQYF
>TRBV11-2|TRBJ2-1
CASSLDGAPVNEQFF
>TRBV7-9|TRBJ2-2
CASSTALDSTGELFF
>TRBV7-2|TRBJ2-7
CASSLGGTGAYEQYF
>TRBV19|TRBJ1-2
CASSALGTNYGYTF